The clone carrying this T cell receptor beta chain appeared a few times. Its antigen remains unknown. The data originate from a study of beta chain features in type 1 diabetes. Study results and caveats: Type 1 diabetes patients showed a moderate but significant shortening of TCRB CDR3s in all four CD4+ subsets. Insertions were fewer and deletions more numerous at VDJ junctions in type 1 diabetes patients.

The CDR3 sequence is 18 residues long. Every bit of the isolated RNA underwent reverse transcription, so sequencing read expressed TCRB transcripts. The table came from immunoSEQ multiplex PCR; TCRdb's copy has only in-frame clones and leaves some out. The data hold about 900,000 clones, with about 17% observed a single time. The chain employs TRBV21-1 and TRBJ2-5; the listed D gene, TRBD2, was not tested against the DNA. TRBV21-1 is flagged as a pseudogene. The sequence derives from a woman aged 18-29 years in good health. Material: naive CD4+ T cells from blood. CDR3 loop: CASNSPTRDFGWIETQYF. CDR3 sequence (DNA): TGTGCCAGCAACTCCCCCACGAGGGACTTTGGGTGGATCGAGACCCAGTACTTC.